Listed here are 3 T cell receptor beta chains from one sample, sequenced in a study of blood T cells in healthy people across ages. Sample-barcoded 5' priming and a J-beta primer mix drove a second PCR of about 6 to 11 cycles. MiXCR was run by TCRdb on the 5' RACE reads, yielding one entry per CDR3 protein. Altogether about 640,000 distinct CDR3 sequences are present, approximately 50% being singletons, with the ten largest covering around 37%. Sequenced material: blood. The receptors come from a man between 60 and 70 years old in good health.

This chain uses TRBV20-1 with TRBJ2-1; 9 nucleotides align to TRBD1. The V and J ends lost 5 bases and 7 bases, in that order; junction bases with no gene match: 9. From germline, CDR1 is DFQATT and CDR2 SNEGSKA (reference sequence). The CDR3 contains 14 residues. In DNA form, the CDR3 reads TGCAGTGCTGCCGGGACAGGGTCAGGAAATGAGCAGTTCTTC. It translates to CSAAGTGSGNEQFF.

This chain connects TRBV6-6 to TRBJ1-5; D is unresolved. Trimming removed 2 bases at V and 3 bases at J, with 5 bases between. Germline V gives CDR1 MNHNY, CDR2 SVGAGI (reference sequence). The CDR3 length is 13 residues. In nucleotides, the CDR3 is TGTGCCAGCAGTTACGGCCACAATCAGCCCCAGCATTTT. This encodes CASSYGHNQPQHF.

This clonotype was observed at least ten times. The CDR3 spells CASSFRAAVSGGTHNEQFF. The CDR3 DNA sequence: TGTGCCAGCAGCTTTCGGGCGGCCGTTAGCGGGGGGACCCACAATGAGCAGTTCTTC. The chain joins TRBV11-2 to TRBJ2-1; 10 positions agree with TRBD2. V lost 3 bases and J lost 5; bases outside the gene matches: 16. CDR1 is SGHAT and CDR2 is FQNNGV in the germline V gene. The CDR3 is 19 residues long.